This T cell receptor beta chain comes out of a study of T cell responses to AZD1222 COVID-19 vaccine. The method was immunoSEQ multiplex PCR; TCRdb's version includes in-frame clones alone and lacks a portion of them. Its table lists some 150,000 clones. The sample taken for sequencing was peripheral blood. This receptor was obtained from an adult in good health.

The CDR3: CASKMRRGVSDTQYF. The DNA of the CDR3 is TGTGCCAGTAAGATGCGGCGGGGGGTGTCAGATACGCAGTATTTT. The rearrangement joins TRBV19 to TRBJ2-3; 8 nucleotides line up with TRBD2. The CDR3 covers 15 residues. The germline gives CDR1 LNHDA, CDR2 SQIVND (reference sequence). With 7 bases clipped from V and 4 bases from J, the junction kept 10 bases outside the gene matches.